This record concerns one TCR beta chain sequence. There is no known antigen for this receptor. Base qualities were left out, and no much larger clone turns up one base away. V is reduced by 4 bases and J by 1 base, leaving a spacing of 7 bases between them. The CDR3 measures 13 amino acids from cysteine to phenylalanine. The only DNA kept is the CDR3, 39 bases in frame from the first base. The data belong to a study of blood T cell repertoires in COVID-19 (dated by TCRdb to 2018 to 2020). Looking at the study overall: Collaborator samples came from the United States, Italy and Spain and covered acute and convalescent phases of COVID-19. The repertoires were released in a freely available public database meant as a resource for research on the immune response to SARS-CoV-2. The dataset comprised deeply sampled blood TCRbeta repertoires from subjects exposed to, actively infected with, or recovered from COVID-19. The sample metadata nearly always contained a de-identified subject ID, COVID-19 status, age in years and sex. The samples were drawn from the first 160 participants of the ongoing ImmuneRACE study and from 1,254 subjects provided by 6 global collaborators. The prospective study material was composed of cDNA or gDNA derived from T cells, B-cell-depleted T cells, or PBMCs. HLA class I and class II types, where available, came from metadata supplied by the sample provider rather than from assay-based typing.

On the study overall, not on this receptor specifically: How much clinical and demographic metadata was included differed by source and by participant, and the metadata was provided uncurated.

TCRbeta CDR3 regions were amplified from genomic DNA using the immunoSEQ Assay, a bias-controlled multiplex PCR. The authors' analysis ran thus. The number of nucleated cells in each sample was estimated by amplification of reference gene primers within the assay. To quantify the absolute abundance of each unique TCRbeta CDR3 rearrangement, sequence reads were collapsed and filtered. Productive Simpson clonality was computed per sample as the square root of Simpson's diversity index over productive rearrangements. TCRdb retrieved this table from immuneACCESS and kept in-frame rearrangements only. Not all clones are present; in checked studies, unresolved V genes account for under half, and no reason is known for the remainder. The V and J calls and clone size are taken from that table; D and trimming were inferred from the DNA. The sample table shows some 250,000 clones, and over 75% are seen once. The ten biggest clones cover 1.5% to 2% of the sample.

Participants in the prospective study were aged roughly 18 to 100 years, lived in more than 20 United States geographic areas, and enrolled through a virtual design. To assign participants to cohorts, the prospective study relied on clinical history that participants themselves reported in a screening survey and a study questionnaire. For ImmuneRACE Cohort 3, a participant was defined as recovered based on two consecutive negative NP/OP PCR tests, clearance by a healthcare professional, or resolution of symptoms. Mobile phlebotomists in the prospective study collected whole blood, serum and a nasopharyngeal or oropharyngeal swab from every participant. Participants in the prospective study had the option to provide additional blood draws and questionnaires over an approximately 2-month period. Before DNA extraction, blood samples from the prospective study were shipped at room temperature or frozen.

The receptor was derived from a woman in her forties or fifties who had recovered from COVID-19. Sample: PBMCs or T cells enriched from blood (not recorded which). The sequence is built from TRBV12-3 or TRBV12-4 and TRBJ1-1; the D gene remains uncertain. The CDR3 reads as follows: CASSYTENTEAFF. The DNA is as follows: TGTGCCAGCAGTTACACAGAGAACACTGAAGCTTTCTTT.